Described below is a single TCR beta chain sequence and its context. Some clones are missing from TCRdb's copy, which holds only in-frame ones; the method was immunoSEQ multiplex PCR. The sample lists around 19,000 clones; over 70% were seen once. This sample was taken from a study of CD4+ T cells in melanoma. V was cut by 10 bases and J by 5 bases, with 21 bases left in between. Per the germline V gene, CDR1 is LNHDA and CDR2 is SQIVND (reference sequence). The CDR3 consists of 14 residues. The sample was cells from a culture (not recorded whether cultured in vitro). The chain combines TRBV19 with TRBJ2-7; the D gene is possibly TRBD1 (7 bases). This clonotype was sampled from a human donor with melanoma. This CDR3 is CATRAEGARDEQYF. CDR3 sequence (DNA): TGTGCCACCCGGGCGGAGGGGGCCCGGGACGAGCAGTACTTC.